These 21 T cell receptor beta chains originate from one sample sequenced in a study of Ad26.COV2.S vaccination and SARS-CoV-2 variants. The treatment is: 15 to 20 received Ad26.COV2.S at low or high dose, single or two shots; five or six received placebo; per-sample allocation not given. Repertoires come from day 63 after the first vaccine or placebo injection. Data came from immunoSEQ multiplex PCR; TCRdb stores just in-frame clones and leaves some out. The table lists 350,000 to 450,000 clones, 92% of them singletons. The specimen was peripheral blood, collected in a trial of Ad26.COV2.S vaccine versus placebo. Every receptor here comes from a person aged 18-65 years who received the Ad26.COV2.S COVID-19 vaccine or a placebo.

This clone was recorded once. The CDR3: CASGQETQYF. Here the CDR3 DNA reads TGTGCCAGCGGTCAAGAGACCCAGTACTTC. The chain joins TRBV2 to TRBJ2-5, with D unresolved. This CDR3 has 10 amino acids. Trimming took off 8 bases at V and 2 bases at J, with 3 bases between the two ends. Germline values: CDR1 SNHLY, CDR2 FYNNEI. Filled out from reference TRBV2 and TRBJ2-5, the complete variable domain reads EPEVTQTPSHQVTQMGQEVILRCVPISNHLYFYWYRQILGQKVEFLVSFYNNEISEKSEIFDDQFSVERPDGSNFTLKIRSTKLEDSAMYFCASGQETQYFGPGTRLLVL.

The rearrangement links TRBV4-3 to TRBJ1-5; D ambiguous. V gave up 0 bases and J gave up 3 bases, with 9 bases separating them. CDR1 and CDR2 from the germline V gene are LGHNA and YSLEER. The length of the CDR3 is 15 residues. CDR3: CASSQDPVNNQPQHF. For the CDR3, the DNA is TGCGCCAGCAGCCAAGATCCGGTGAACAATCAGCCCCAGCATTTT.

The chain links TRBV19 to TRBJ1-1; D perhaps matches TRBD1 (5 bases). The CDR3 length is 12 residues. Trimming removed 4 bases from V and 5 bases from J, with 8 bases in between. Germline V gene sequence: CDR1 LNHDA, CDR2 SQIVND (reference sequence). The CDR3 is CASSTQGTEAFF. The CDR3 region has the DNA TGTGCCAGTAGTACTCAGGGAACTGAAGCTTTCTTT.

V gene TRBV19 combines with J gene TRBJ2-3, with no clear D. The CDR3 covers 14 residues. CDR1 and CDR2 (germline): LNHDA, SQIVND (reference sequence). V lost 1 base to trimming and J lost 2 bases, with 7 bases between them. In DNA, the CDR3 is TGTGCCAGTAGTATAGTAGTTTTCACAGATACGCAGTATTTT. Amino acid sequence: CASSIVVFTDTQYF.

The chain couples TRBV7-2 to TRBJ2-3, with D possibly being TRBD1 or TRBD2 (6 bases each). The CDR3 has 18 amino acids. Germline CDR1 reads SGHTA; CDR2 reads FQGNSA. Trimming stripped 5 bases from V and 2 bases from J, with 23 bases between. The CDR3 spells CASSQRGGRGSDTDTQYF. The CDR3 coding sequence is TGTGCCAGCAGCCAAAGAGGGGGGCGGGGATCCGACACAGATACGCAGTATTTT. The whole variable domain, filled in from reference TRBV7-2 and TRBJ2-3, reads GAGVSQSPSNKVTEKGKDVELRCDPISGHTALYWYRQSLGQGLEFLIYFQGNSAPDKSGLPSDRFSAERTGGSVSTLTIQRTQQEDSAVYLCASSQRGGRGSDTDTQYFGPGTRLTVL.

The gene calls are TRBV18 and TRBJ2-7, with 9 bases lining up with TRBD1. Germline V gene data show CDR1 as KGHSH and CDR2 as LQKENI. This CDR3 comprises 17 residues. V lost 2 bases and J lost 7; bases outside the gene matches: 15. The DNA for the CDR3 is TGTGCCAGCTCACCAAAACAGTCGGGGACAGGGCGACCAGAGCAGTACTTC. It encodes CASSPKQSGTGRPEQYF.

This clone was seen once. This chain uses TRBV6-1 with TRBJ1-3; D perhaps matches TRBD1 (6 bases). Between the trimmed V and J ends, which lost 2 bases and 5 bases, there was a span of 16 bases. Germline CDR1 and CDR2: MNHNS and SASEGT. The CDR3 is 16 residues long. The CDR3 loop reads CASSEFWGAQRNTIYF. In DNA form, the CDR3 reads TGTGCCAGCAGTGAATTTTGGGGGGCACAAAGAAACACCATATATTTT.

The V and J genes are TRBV4-1 and TRBJ1-5, with D perhaps TRBD1 (5 bases). CDR1 is MGHRA and CDR2 is YSYEKL in the germline V gene. CDR3 length equals 15 residues. Between the trimmed V and J ends, which lost 2 bases and 7 bases, there was a span of 15 bases. The CDR3 loop reads CASSQQGDVSQPQHF. For the CDR3, the DNA is TGCGCCAGCAGCCAACAGGGAGACGTATCGCAGCCCCAGCATTTT.

V and J are TRBV30 and TRBJ2-2; TRBD2 is a possible D gene (5 bases). V lost 3 bases and J lost 12, with 17 bases in between. Germline V CDR1 and CDR2: GTSNPN, SVGIG (reference sequence). This CDR3 has 13 residues. The chain's CDR3 is CAWSPGPRGKLFF. CDR3 nucleotides: TGTGCCTGGAGCCCGGGCCCCCGGGGAAAGCTGTTTTTT.

The V call is TRBV4-3, the J call TRBJ2-7; tentatively, D is TRBD1 or TRBD2 (6 bases each). V lost 1 base to trimming and J lost 4 bases, with 14 bases between them. CDR1 and CDR2 (germline): LGHNA, YSLEER. The CDR3 has 15 residues. This chain's CDR3 is CASSQGVGGSYEQYF. In DNA, the CDR3 is TGCGCCAGCAGCCAAGGAGTCGGGGGCTCGTACGAGCAGTACTTC.

The V gene is TRBV4-1, the J gene TRBJ2-3; D is unclear. This CDR3 spans 15 amino acids. V was pared by 2 bases and J by 0 bases, with 9 bases between. Germline loops: CDR1 MGHRA, CDR2 YSYEKL. The CDR3 loop is CASSQLGLSTDTQYF. The CDR3 region has the DNA TGCGCCAGCAGCCAATTAGGCCTTAGCACAGATACGCAGTATTTT.

The rearrangement links TRBV18 to TRBJ1-4, with D maybe TRBD1 (5 bases). V lost 2 bases, J lost 8 bases, and 15 bases lay in between. From germline, CDR1 is KGHSH and CDR2 LQKENI. The CDR3 extends over 15 amino acids. CDR3 nucleotides: TGTGCCAGCTCACCAAATGGAATGGGGCGGGAAAAACTGTTTTTT. Protein sequence: CASSPNGMGREKLFF.

The CDR3: CSASVLGVPFKGYTF. CDR3 DNA sequence: TGCAGTGCAAGTGTCCTGGGGGTGCCCTTTAAGGGCTACACCTTC. The J gene is TRBJ1-2, the V gene TRBV20-1; perhaps TRBD1 as D (5 bases). The CDR3 runs 15 residues. The germline CDR1 and CDR2 sequences are DFQATT and SNEGSKA (reference sequence). V was pared by 6 bases and J by 8 bases, with 25 bases between.

The chain couples TRBV5-4 to TRBJ1-1; D remains ambiguous. Germline lookup yields CDR1 SGHNT and CDR2 YYREEE (reference sequence). Trimming left V 2 bases short and J 10 bases short, with 21 bases between. The CDR3 is made up of 15 amino acids. The CDR3 here is CASSFPASGKVTAFF. The CDR3, as DNA: TGTGCCAGCAGCTTCCCGGCCTCGGGTAAGGTGACAGCTTTCTTT.

V usage is TRBV5-6 and J usage is TRBJ1-2, with a possible D match to TRBD1 (6 bases). V was cut by 0 bases and J by 6 bases, with 9 bases left in between. This CDR3 contains 13 residues. The germline V gene has CDR1 SGHDT and CDR2 YYEEEE. In nucleotides, the CDR3 is TGTGCCAGCAGCTTGGTCGGGGGGCATGGCTACACCTTC. This encodes CASSLVGGHGYTF.

The V call is TRBV5-6, the J call TRBJ1-3; no reliable D call. The V gene lost 4 bases and the J gene lost 4 bases, with 6 bases spanning the gap. Germline V lookup: CDR1 SGHDT, CDR2 YYEEEE. This CDR3 has 12 residues. The CDR3 loop is CASSPGGNTIYF. The CDR3 DNA sequence: TGTGCCAGCAGCCCGGGCGGAAACACCATATATTTT.

This clone was detected a few times. The chain uses TRBV10-1 and TRBJ2-5, with a weak D call TRBD2 (5 bases). CDR3 size: 14 residues. Trimming removed 3 bases at V and 4 bases at J, with 12 bases between. Germline CDR1 WNHNN, CDR2 SYGVQD (reference sequence). The CDR3 loop reads CASSDFEGRETQYF. CDR3 sequence (DNA): TGCGCCAGCAGTGATTTTGAGGGTCGAGAGACCCAGTACTTC.

The DNA for the CDR3 is TGTGCCAGCAGCCGAGACAGGGGGGTTAATGAAAAACTGTTTTTT. Amino acid sequence: CASSRDRGVNEKLFF. The chain employs TRBV3-1 (or the pseudogene TRBV3-2) and TRBJ1-4; 9 positions agree with TRBD1. In germline, CDR1 is LGHDT, CDR2 YNNKEL (reference sequence). V lost 4 bases and J lost 4; bases outside the gene matches: 4. The CDR3 totals 15 residues.

The chain recombines TRBV10-2 with TRBJ2-2; D ambiguous. The CDR3 runs to 14 residues. Germline CDR1 is WSHSY and CDR2 is SAAADI. Trimming removed 5 bases from V and 4 bases from J, with 11 bases in between. CDR3 nucleotides: TGCGCCAGCAGTTACTGTCACTGCACCGGGGAGCTGTTTTTT. Its protein product is CASSYCHCTGELFF.

The chain combines TRBV5-1 with TRBJ2-5; D tentatively reads TRBD1 or TRBD2 (7 bases each). V lost 3 bases and J 4 bases, leaving 19 bases between the germline ends. This CDR3 has 16 residues. In germline, CDR1 is SGHRS, CDR2 YFSETQ. CDR3 nucleotide sequence: TGCGCCAGCAGCTCACGGGGGGACAGTCCAAGAGAGACCCAGTACTTC. It encodes CASSSRGDSPRETQYF.

The rearrangement links TRBV11-2 to TRBJ2-3; D not resolved. Germline assignment: CDR1 SGHAT and CDR2 FQNNGV. The CDR3 has 11 amino acids. Trimming removed 5 bases at V and 2 bases at J, with 2 bases between. The CDR3 loop is CASSHTDTQYF. As DNA, the CDR3 is TGTGCCAGCAGCCACACAGATACGCAGTATTTT.